This paragraph reports one T cell receptor (beta chain). This sample is part of a study of CD8+CD57+ T cells in acquired aplastic anemia. Study-wide context: As sequenced from healthy donors, CD4+ cells averaged roughly 10 million reads.

CDR1 and CDR2 from the germline V gene are LNHDA and SQIVND (reference sequence). The CDR3 extends over 14 amino acids. V shed 3 bases and J shed 5 bases, with 13 bases lying between them. TCR beta VDJ combinations and CDR3 sequences were profiled from genomic DNA. TCRdb used MiXCR to reprocess the reads, holding one entry per CDR3 protein. The table shows fewer than 200,000 distinct CDR3 sequences, with 35% to 55% occurring only once. This clonotype was sampled from a human donor in good health. Sequenced: sorted CD4+, CD8+, or CD8+CD57+ T cells (not recorded which) from PBMCs. The chain has TRBV19 and TRBJ1-1; D uncertain. CDR3 in DNA: TGTGCCAGTAGTATTAAATTTGAAGGGACTGAAGCTTTCTTT. It is translated as CASSIKFEGTEAFF.